This T cell receptor beta chain was recorded in a study of T-cell reconstitution after alpha-beta-depleted transplantation in children. General study points: Reported findings indicate that, about two months after transplant, alpha-beta T cells came from several hundred expanded clones, which were derived from non-depleted graft cells. It was surviving recipient T cells and thymic progenitors that gave some patients high TCRbeta diversity at day 60.

At least ten counts were recorded for this clonotype. Its antigen is currently unknown. With 5 bases clipped from V and 4 bases from J, the junction kept 7 bases outside the gene matches. This CDR3 comprises 15 residues. Molecular barcoding with unique molecular identifiers was used for the TCRbeta library. TCRdb re-called the PCR reads through MiXCR, storing one row per CDR3 protein. The repertoire holds about 160,000 distinct CDR3 sequences, with roughly 10% as singletons. Specimen: PBMCs, collected before TCRalphabeta/CD19-depleted stem cell transplant. The chain has TRBV12-3 or TRBV12-4 and TRBJ1-1; TRBD1 matches at 10 bases. The TCR originated in a boy between 2 and 15 years old with acute myeloid leukemia, due to receive a stem cell transplant. CDR3 sequence (DNA): TGTGCCAGCAGTCTCCGCCGGGACAGGGGCACTGAAGCTTTCTTT. It translates to CASSLRRDRGTEAFF.